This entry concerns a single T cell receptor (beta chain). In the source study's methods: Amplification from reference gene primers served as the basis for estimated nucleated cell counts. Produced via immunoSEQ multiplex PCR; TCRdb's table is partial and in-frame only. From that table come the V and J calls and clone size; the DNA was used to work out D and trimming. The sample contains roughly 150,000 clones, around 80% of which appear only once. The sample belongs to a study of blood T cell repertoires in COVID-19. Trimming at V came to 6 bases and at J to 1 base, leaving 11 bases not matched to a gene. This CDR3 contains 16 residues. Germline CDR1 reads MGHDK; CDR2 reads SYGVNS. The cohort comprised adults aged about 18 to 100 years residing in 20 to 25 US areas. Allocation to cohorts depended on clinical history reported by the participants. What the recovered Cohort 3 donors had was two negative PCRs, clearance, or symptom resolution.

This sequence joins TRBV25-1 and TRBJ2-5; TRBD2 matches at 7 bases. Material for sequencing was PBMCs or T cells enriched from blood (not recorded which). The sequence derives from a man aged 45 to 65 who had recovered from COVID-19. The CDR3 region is CASRISVGGVQETQYF. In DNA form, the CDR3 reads TGTGCCAGCAGGATATCGGTGGGGGGGGTCCAAGAGACCCAGTACTTC.